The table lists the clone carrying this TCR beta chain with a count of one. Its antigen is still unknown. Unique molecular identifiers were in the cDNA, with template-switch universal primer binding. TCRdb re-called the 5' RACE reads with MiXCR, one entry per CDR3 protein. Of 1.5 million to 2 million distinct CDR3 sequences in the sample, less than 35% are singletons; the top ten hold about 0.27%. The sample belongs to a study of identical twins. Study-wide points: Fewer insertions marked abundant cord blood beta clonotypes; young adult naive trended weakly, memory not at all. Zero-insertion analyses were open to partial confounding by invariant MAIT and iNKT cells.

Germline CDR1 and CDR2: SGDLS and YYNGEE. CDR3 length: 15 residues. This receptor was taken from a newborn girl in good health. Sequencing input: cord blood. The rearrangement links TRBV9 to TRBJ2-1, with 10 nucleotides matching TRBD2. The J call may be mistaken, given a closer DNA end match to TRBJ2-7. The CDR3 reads CASSVTSGAYNEQYF. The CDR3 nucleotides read TGTGCCAGCAGCGTCACTAGCGGGGCCTACAATGAGCAGTACTTC.